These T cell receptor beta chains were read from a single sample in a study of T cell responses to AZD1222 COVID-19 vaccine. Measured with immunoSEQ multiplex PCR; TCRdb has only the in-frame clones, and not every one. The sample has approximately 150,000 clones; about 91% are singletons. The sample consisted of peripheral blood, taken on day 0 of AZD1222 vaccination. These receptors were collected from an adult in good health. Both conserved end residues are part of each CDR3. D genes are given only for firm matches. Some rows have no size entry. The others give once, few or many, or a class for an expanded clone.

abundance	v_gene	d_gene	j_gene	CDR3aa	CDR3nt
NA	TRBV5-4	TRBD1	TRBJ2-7	CASSLVGTGGNEQYF	TGTGCCAGCAGCTTGGTGGGGACAGGGGGAAACGAGCAGTACTTC
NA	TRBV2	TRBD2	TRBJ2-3	CATKTSDPTDTQYF	TGTGCCACAAAGACTAGCGATCCCACAGATACGCAGTATTTT
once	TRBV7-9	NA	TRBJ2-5	CASSLAVRSETQYF	TGTGCCAGCAGCTTAGCGGTTCGTTCGGAGACCCAGTACTTC
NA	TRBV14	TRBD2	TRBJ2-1	CASSQVLAGDGEQFF	TGTGCCAGCAGCCAAGTACTAGCGGGAGATGGTGAGCAGTTCTTC
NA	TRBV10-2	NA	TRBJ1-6	CASSESSPLHF	TGCGCCAGCAGTGAAAGTTCACCCCTCCACTTT
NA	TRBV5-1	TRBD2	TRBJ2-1	CASSPRTSGRAYNEQFF	TGCGCCAGCAGCCCAAGGACTAGCGGGAGGGCTTACAATGAGCAGTTCTTC
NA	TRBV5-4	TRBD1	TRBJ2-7	CASSLALTGGEQYF	TGTGCCAGCAGCTTGGCTCTGACAGGGGGCGAGCAGTACTTC
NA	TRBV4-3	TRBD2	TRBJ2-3	CASSPGRGGSTDTQYF	TGCGCCAGCAGCCCAGGCCGCGGGGGAAGCACAGATACGCAGTATTTT
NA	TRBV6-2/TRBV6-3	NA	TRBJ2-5	CASSYPRDTGKQETQYF	TGTGCCAGCAGTTACCCCAGAGACACGGGGAAACAAGAGACCCAGTACTTC
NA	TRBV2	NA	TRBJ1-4	CASSVGGSGEKLFF	TGTGCCAGCAGTGTGGGAGGGAGTGGGGAAAAACTGTTTTTT
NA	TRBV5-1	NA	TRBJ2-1	CASSSGHGALGGLRNEQFF	TGCGCCAGCAGCTCGGGGCATGGCGCGCTCGGTGGGCTCCGCAATGAGCAGTTCTTC
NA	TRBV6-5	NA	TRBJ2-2	CASSYADRNTGELFF	TGTGCCAGCAGTTACGCGGACAGGAACACCGGGGAGCTGTTTTTT
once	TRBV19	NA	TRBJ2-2	CASTYPSSGWNTGELFF	TGTGCCAGTACCTACCCCTCGTCGGGATGGAACACCGGGGAGCTGTTTTTT